The rows below give T cell receptor beta chains drawn from one sample of a study of OX40 agonist ivuxolimab in advanced cancers. Sequencing was performed with immunoSEQ multiplex PCR; in TCRdb, only in-frame clones are kept and a portion is missing. The data contain some 74,000 clones, roughly 94% of them seen just once; the ten biggest clones take up 9.6%. The sequencing here drew on CD4+ or CD8+ T cells sorted from blood, taken in a trial of the OX40 agonist ivuxolimab. Every receptor here comes from an adult with an advanced solid tumor such as melanoma, head and neck, liver or kidney cancer. The CDR3 runs from the conserved cysteine through the conserved F or W. Fields, in order: J gene, D gene, clone size, V gene, CDR3 DNA, CDR3 protein. A D gene is named only where the DNA matches it firmly. Not all rows give a size; the values are once, few, many and, for expanded clones, a class.

>TRBJ1-1|TRBD1|-|TRBV27
TGTGCCAGCAGTTCTTACAGGGGTCCCACTGAAGCTTTCTTT
CASSSYRGPTEAFF
>TRBJ2-7|-|-|TRBV11-2
TGTGCCAGCAGCTTGGCCGGGCAAACCTACGAGCAGTACTTC
CASSLAGQTYEQYF
>TRBJ2-7|TRBD2|-|TRBV7-9
TGTGCCAGCAGCCCGCCTCAGCGGGAGGGGTATCACGAGCAGTACTTC
CASSPPQREGYHEQYF
>TRBJ1-2|-|-|TRBV5-1
TGCGCCAGCAGCTCGGACAGCTATGGCTACACCTTC
CASSSDSYGYTF
>TRBJ1-1|-|once|TRBV19
TGTGCCAGTAGTATGGGAGTAGACACTGAAGCTTTCTTT
CASSMGVDTEAFF
>TRBJ2-7|TRBD2|-|TRBV11-3
TGTGCCAGCAGCTTAGGCCGGCTAGCGGGAGTCGAGCAGTACTTC
CASSLGRLAGVEQYF
>TRBJ2-1|TRBD2|-|TRBV29-1
TGCAGCGTTGAAGCGGGGGGATTTAGCAATGAGCAGTTCTTC
CSVEAGGFSNEQFF
>TRBJ2-1|-|-|TRBV11-2
TGTGCCAGCAGCCAAACAGGGAATGAGCAGTTCTTC
CASSQTGNEQFF
>TRBJ1-2|-|-|TRBV7-6
TGTGCCAGCAGCTTGGGCAACTCTTTCTATGGCTACACCTTC
CASSLGNSFYGYTF
>TRBJ2-7|TRBD1|-|TRBV7-9
TGTGCCAGCAGCCTGACAGGGTTATCCTACGAGCAGTACTTC
CASSLTGLSYEQYF
>TRBJ2-7|-|-|TRBV5-6
TGTGCCAGCAGCTTGGGGGCGGGGCGCAGCTCCTACGAGCAGTACTTC
CASSLGAGRSSYEQYF
>TRBJ2-1|-|-|TRBV5-6
TGTGCCAGCAGCTTGCCTTTGAGGCTTAACAATGAGCAGTTCTTC
CASSLPLRLNNEQFF
>TRBJ2-3|-|-|TRBV4-2
TGTGCCAGCAGCCAAGCCACTCTTCCTCAGGGCCTAGCGAACACAGATACGCAGTATTTT
CASSQATLPQGLANTDTQYF
>TRBJ1-2|-|-|TRBV6-1
TGTGCCAGCAGTGAATCGGGGGGACAAAGGAACTATGGCTACACCTTC
CASSESGGQRNYGYTF
>TRBJ2-7|TRBD2|-|TRBV6-5
TGTGCCAGCAGTCGGGGGACTATCTACGAGCAGTACTTC
CASSRGTIYEQYF
>TRBJ1-5|-|-|TRBV2
TGTGCCAGCACCCCCTCCCCGGGGGACCTCGCCACCAATCAGCCCCAGCATTTT
CASTPSPGDLATNQPQHF
>TRBJ1-1|-|-|TRBV7-9
TGTGCCAGCAGTCCGAGACCGTTTGAAGCTTTCTTT
CASSPRPFEAFF